The clone carrying this T cell receptor beta chain was counted at least ten times. This CDR3 region has 15 residues. Trimming cost V 2 bases and J 2 bases, with 10 bases left between them. In germline, CDR1 is MNHEY, CDR2 SVGAGI. Synthesis of TCR beta cDNA was carried out from 450 to 500 ng total RNA with a constant-region primer. Slightly modified ARM-PCR with three nested multiplex PCR rounds yielded TCR beta libraries. Researchers ran the first two PCR rounds for about 11 cycles each with TRBV1-TRBV30 forward primers and a C-beta reverse primer. TCRdb re-called the multiplex PCR reads through MiXCR, storing one row per CDR3 protein. This sample has 300,000 to 350,000 distinct CDR3 sequences, with around three fifths found just once. This entry belongs to a study of tumor-infiltrating lymphocytes in primary liver carcinoma. Overall study context: All patients, whether men or women, fell within 30 to 69 years of age.

For blood RNA, unsorted whole blood served as the source, and germline DNA was extracted too. Around 4.1 milliliters of peripheral blood were collected before surgery. This sequence joins TRBV6-5 and TRBJ1-5; no clear D. What was sequenced was peripheral blood. The receptor's source is a man aged 35-49 years with primary liver carcinoma and hepatitis B virus infection. In nucleotides, the CDR3 is TGTGCCAGCAGTTACAGTGGCAGGCGCAATCAGCCCCAGCATTTT. The encoded protein is CASSYSGRRNQPQHF.